What follows describes a single TCR beta chain. The table came from immunoSEQ multiplex PCR; TCRdb's copy has only in-frame clones and leaves some out. Among 300,000 or so clones listed, over 55% were seen once. V dropped 10 bases and J dropped 2; count of bases not matched to a gene: 11. The V gene's germline CDR1 is MNHNS and CDR2 SASEGT. The CDR3 extends over 14 amino acids. This record comes from a study of cytotoxic CD8 clonotypes in ibrutinib-treated CLL. This TCR derives from a human donor with chronic lymphocytic leukemia. This sample comprised PBMCs, obtained after 36 months of ibrutinib treatment. The chain links TRBV6-1 to TRBJ2-7, with 7 bases that match TRBD1. CDR3 nucleotides: TGTGCCACGAAGACAGGGTCTGGAACCTACGAGCAGTACTTC. This codes for CATKTGSGTYEQYF.